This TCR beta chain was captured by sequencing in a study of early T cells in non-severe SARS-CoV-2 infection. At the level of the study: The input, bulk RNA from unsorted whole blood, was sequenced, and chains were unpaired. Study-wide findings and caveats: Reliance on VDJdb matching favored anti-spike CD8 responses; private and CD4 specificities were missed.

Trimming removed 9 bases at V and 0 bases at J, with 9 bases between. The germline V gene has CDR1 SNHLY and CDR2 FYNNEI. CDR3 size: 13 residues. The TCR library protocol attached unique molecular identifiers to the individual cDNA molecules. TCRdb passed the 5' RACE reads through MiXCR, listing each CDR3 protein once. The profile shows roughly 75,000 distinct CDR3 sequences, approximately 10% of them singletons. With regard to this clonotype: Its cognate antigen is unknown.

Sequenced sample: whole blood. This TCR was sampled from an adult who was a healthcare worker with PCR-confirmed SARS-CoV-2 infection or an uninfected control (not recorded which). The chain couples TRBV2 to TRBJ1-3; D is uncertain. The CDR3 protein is CARGMGSGNTIYF. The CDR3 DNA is TGTGCCAGGGGGATGGGCTCTGGAAACACCATATATTTT.